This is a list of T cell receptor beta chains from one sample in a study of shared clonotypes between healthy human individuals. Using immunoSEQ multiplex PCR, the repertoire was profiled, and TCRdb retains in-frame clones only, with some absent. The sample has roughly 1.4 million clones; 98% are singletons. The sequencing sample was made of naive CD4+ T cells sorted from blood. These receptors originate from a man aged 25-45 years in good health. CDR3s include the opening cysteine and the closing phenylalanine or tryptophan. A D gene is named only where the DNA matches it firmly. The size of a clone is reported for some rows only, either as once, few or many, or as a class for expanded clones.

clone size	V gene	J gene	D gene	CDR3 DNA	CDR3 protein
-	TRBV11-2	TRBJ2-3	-	TGTGCCAGCACCCTTTATAGCACAGATACGCAGTATTTT	CASTLYSTDTQYF
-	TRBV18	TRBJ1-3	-	TGTGCCAGCTCACCATACCACAGCCAGGCGACCTCTGGAAACACCATATATTTT	CASSPYHSQATSGNTIYF
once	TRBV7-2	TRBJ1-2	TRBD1	TGTGCCAGCAGCCCGCAAGACAGGGGTTTTCAACGAGACTATGGCTACACCTTC	CASSPQDRGFQRDYGYTF
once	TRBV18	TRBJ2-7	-	TGTGCCAGCTCACCTGGACCGAGATCCTACGAGCAGTACTTC	CASSPGPRSYEQYF
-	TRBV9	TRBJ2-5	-	TGTGCCAGCAGCGTAGGACTAAACACTAAAGAGACCCAGTACTTC	CASSVGLNTKETQYF
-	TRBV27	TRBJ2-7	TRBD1	TGTGCCAGCAGAACAGGGGCCGAGCAGTACTTC	CASRTGAEQYF
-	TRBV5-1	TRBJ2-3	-	TGCGCCAGCAGCTTGGGGGCGACTGGGAGCACAGATACGCAGTATTTT	CASSLGATGSTDTQYF
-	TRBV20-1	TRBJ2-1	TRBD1	TGCAGTGCTAGAGATACGGGACAGTGGTTCTTC	CSARDTGQWFF
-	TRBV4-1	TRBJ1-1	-	TGCGCCAGCAGCCATCCCCCAAGGTCGAACCCTGAAGCTTTCTTT	CASSHPPRSNPEAFF
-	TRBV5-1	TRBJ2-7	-	TGCGCCAGCAGCTCCTCCACCGAGCAGTACTTC	CASSSSTEQYF
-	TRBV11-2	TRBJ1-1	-	TGTGCCAGCAGCTTAGAAGGTGGGATTTGGAACACTGAAGCTTTCTTT	CASSLEGGIWNTEAFF
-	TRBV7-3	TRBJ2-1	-	TGTGCCAGCAGCCCAGGTTACAATGAGCAGTTCTTC	CASSPGYNEQFF
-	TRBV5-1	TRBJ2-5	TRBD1	TGCGCCAGCAGCGGGACCGGACAGGGGGGAGAGACCCAGTACTTC	CASSGTGQGGETQYF
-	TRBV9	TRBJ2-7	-	TGTGCCAGCAGCCCGGAAAGGGGAGCCCCTTTCTACGAGCAGTACTTC	CASSPERGAPFYEQYF
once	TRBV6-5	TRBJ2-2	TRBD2	TGTGCCAGCCGGACTAGCGGCACCGGGGAGCTGTTTTTT	CASRTSGTGELFF
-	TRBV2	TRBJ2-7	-	TGTGCCAGCAGTCGGATGGGGTTTGGGCTTGAGGAGCAGTACTTC	CASSRMGFGLEEQYF
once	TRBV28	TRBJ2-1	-	TGTGCCAGCAGTTTGAGGACGCCCAATGAGCAGTTCTTC	CASSLRTPNEQFF
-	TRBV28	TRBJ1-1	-	TGTGCCAGCAGTTTACCCGGAATGAACACTGAAGCTTTCTTT	CASSLPGMNTEAFF
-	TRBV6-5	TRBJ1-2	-	TGTGCCAGCAAGCGAGCAGTGGGAAGGGACTATGGCTACACCTTC	CASKRAVGRDYGYTF
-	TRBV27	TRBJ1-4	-	TGTGCCAGCAGTTCATACGGCAACGGGGTTGAAAAACTGTTTTTT	CASSSYGNGVEKLFF
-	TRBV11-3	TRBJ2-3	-	TGTGCCAGCAGCTTATCTCGCGGACACCGCAGACCAGATACGCAGTATTTT	CASSLSRGHRRPDTQYF
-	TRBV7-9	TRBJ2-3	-	TGTGCCGCTGACAGGTTGGACACAGATACGCAGTATTTT	CAADRLDTDTQYF
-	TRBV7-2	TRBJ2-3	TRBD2	TGTGCCAGCAGACCAACTAGCGGGAGTTGGCCAGATACGCAGTATTTT	CASRPTSGSWPDTQYF
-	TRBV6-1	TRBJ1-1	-	TGTGCCAGCAACAAAGGTAGGGGCACTGAAGCTTTCTTT	CASNKGRGTEAFF
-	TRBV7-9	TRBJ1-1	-	TGTGCCAGCAGCCCTCATAGGCGGACTGAAGCTTTCTTT	CASSPHRRTEAFF
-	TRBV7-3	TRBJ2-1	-	TGTGCCAGCAGCTTAAGGGGGGACCCCCCGGACAATGAGCAGTTCTTC	CASSLRGDPPDNEQFF
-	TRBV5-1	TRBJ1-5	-	TGCGCCAGCAGCTTGGAGGGGGGGGCGCTTCAGCCCCAGCATTTT	CASSLEGGALQPQHF
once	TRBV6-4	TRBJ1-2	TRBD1	TGTGCCAGCAGTCCGGACGCCTGGGACAGGGGAAACTATGGCTACACCTTC	CASSPDAWDRGNYGYTF
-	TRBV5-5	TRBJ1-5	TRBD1	TGTGCCAGCAGCGTCTCCGGGACAGCAAATCAGCCCCAGCATTTT	CASSVSGTANQPQHF
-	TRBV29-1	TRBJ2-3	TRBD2	TGCAGCGTTGAAGATGTCCCCCCACGGACTAGCGGGAGGGGGGGCACCACAGATACGCAGTATTTT	CSVEDVPPRTSGRGGTTDTQYF
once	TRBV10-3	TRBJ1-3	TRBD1	TGTGCCATCAACACAGGGGGCTCTGGAAACACCATATATTTT	CAINTGGSGNTIYF